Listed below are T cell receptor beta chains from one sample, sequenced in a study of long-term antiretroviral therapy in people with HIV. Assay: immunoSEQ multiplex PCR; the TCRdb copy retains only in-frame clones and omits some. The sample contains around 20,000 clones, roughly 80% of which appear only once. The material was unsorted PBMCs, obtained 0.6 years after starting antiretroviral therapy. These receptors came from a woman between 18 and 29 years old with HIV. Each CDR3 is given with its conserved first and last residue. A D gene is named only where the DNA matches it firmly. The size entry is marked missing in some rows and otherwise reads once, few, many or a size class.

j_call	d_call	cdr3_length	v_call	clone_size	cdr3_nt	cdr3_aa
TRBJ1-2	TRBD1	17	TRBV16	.	TGTGCCAGCAGCCAATTCGGTGGTCAGGGGGTGGACTATGGCTACACCTTC	CASSQFGGQGVDYGYTF
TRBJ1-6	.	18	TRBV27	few	TGTGCCAGCAGTCAATATGCGAACAGATGGGGTTATAATTCACCCCTCCACTTT	CASSQYANRWGYNSPLHF
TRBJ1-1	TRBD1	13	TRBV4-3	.	TGCGCCAGCAGCCCTGGACAGGGGGTTGAAGCTTTCTTT	CASSPGQGVEAFF
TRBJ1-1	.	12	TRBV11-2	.	TGTGCCAGCAGCCCCGGGGAGGGGGAAGCTTTCTTT	CASSPGEGEAFF
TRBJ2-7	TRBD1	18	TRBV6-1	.	TGTGCCAGCAGTGAAATCCCGACAGGGGGTCTATCGGTCGGCGAGCAGTACTTC	CASSEIPTGGLSVGEQYF
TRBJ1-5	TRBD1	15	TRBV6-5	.	TGTGCCAGCAGGCCGGGACAGGGGTCGCATCAGCCCCAGCATTTT	CASRPGQGSHQPQHF
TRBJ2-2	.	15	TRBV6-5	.	.	CASSYFGPNTGELFF
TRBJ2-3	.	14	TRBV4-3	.	TGCGCCAGCAGCCAAGTGGTACTCACAGATACGCAGTATTTT	CASSQVVLTDTQYF
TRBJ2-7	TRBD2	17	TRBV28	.	TGTGCCAGCAGTTTACCGCCCGGGACTACCAAATACTACGAGCAGTACTTC	CASSLPPGTTKYYEQYF
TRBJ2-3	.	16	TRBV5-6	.	TGTGCCAGCAGCTTCCGAATTGGGGGGGGGCTGGATACGCAGTATTTT	CASSFRIGGGLDTQYF
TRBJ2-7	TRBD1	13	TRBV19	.	TGTGCCAGTAGTACGGACAGGGACTACGAGCAGTACTTC	CASSTDRDYEQYF
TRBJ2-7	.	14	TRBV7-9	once	TGTGCCAGCAGCTTATCCAGTGTAGCCTACGAGCAGTACTTC	CASSLSSVAYEQYF
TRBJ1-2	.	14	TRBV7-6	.	TGTGCCAGCAGCCCGACGGTCACTAACTATGGCTACACCTTC	CASSPTVTNYGYTF
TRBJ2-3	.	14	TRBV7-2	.	TGTGCCAGCAGCTACGGCCTGGTTGGAGATACGCAGTATTTT	CASSYGLVGDTQYF
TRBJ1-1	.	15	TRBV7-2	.	TGTGCCAGCAGCTTAGGCCAGGGCTTGAACACTGAAGCTTTCTTT	CASSLGQGLNTEAFF
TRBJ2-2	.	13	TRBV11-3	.	TGTGCCAGCACCGTTTGGAACACCGGGGAGCTGTTTTTT	CASTVWNTGELFF
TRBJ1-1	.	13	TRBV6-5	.	TGTGCCAGCAGTTACTCGGAAAGGGCTGAAGCTTTCTTT	CASSYSERAEAFF
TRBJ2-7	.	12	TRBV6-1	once	TGTGCCAGCAGTGATTCTCCCTACGAGCAGTACTTC	CASSDSPYEQYF
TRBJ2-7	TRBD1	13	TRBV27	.	TGTGCCATCCGGGACAGCCTCTCCTACGAGCAGTACTTC	CAIRDSLSYEQYF
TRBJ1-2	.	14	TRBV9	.	TGTGCCAGCAGCGTAGATTACGCTAACTATGGCTACACCTTC	CASSVDYANYGYTF
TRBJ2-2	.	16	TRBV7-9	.	TGTGCCAGCAGCTTAGAGTCAGGGTCGAACACCGGGGAGCTGTTTTTT	CASSLESGSNTGELFF
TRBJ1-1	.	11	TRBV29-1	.	TGCAGCGTTGAATCCTCCGCTGAAGCTTTCTTT	CSVESSAEAFF
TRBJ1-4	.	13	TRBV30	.	TGTGCCTCCGATGAGGGGCTCGGAGATAAACTGTTTTTT	CASDEGLGDKLFF
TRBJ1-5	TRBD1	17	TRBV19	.	TGTGCCAGTAGTAAGGGGGACAGGGGGGGGACATATCAGCCCCAGCATTTT	CASSKGDRGGTYQPQHF
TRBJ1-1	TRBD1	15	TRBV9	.	TGTGCCAGCAGCGTAGGGGACAGGTGGATTACTGAAGCTTTCTTT	CASSVGDRWITEAFF
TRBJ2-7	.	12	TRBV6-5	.	TGTGCCAGCAGCCCGGACGGCTACGAGCAGTACTTC	CASSPDGYEQYF
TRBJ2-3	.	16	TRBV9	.	TGTGCCAGCAGCGTAGAGGGTTGGGGTATCGGAGATACGCAGTATTTT	CASSVEGWGIGDTQYF
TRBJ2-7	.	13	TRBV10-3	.	TGTGCCATACAACTCGGGGCCAAATACGAGCAGTACTTC	CAIQLGAKYEQYF
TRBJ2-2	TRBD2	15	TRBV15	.	TGTGCCACCGGGCTAGCGGGACAACTTACCGGGGAGCTGTTTTTT	CATGLAGQLTGELFF